One sample yielded the 3 T cell receptor beta chains listed below, sequenced in a study of graft-versus-host responses after intestinal transplantation. TCRdb's copy holds only in-frame clones and misses some; the assay was immunoSEQ multiplex PCR. The sample gives about 100,000 clones, around 90% of which show up once; 6% is in the top ten. These receptors have no known antigen. The sequenced sample was unstimulated CD8+ T cells sorted from spleen or lymph node cells, obtained before intestinal transplant. These receptor sequences come from a human donor who received an intestinal transplant.

The CDR3 reads CASSLNGGRTYNEQFF. Here the CDR3 DNA reads TGTGCCAGCAGTTTGAATGGCGGGAGGACTTACAATGAGCAGTTCTTC. The chain couples TRBV28 to TRBJ2-1; TRBD2 matches 8 bases. Germline lookup yields CDR1 MDHEN and CDR2 SYDVKM. This CDR3 region has 16 residues. V shed 3 bases and J 4 bases; nucleotides not matched to a gene: 8.

V usage is TRBV29-1 and J usage is TRBJ2-3; TRBD2 is a possible D gene (6 bases). Germline V gene lookup returns CDR1 SQVTM and CDR2 ANQGSEA. The germline V and J ends were trimmed by 7 bases and 3 bases, with 11 bases remaining between them. This CDR3 region has 12 residues. CDR3: CSGTGETDTQYF. CDR3 DNA sequence: TGCAGCGGAACGGGGGAAACAGATACGCAGTATTTT.

V usage is TRBV2 and J usage is TRBJ2-7; TRBD2 matches at 8 bases. Germline V gene lookup returns CDR1 SNHLY and CDR2 FYNNEI. The ends lost 3 bases at V and 1 base at J; junction bases unmatched: 2. The CDR3 has 14 amino acids. The CDR3: CASSDERESYEQYF. CDR3 sequence (DNA): TGTGCCAGCAGTGACGAGCGGGAGTCCTACGAGCAGTACTTC.